This passage covers 30 T cell receptor beta chains from one sample sequenced in a study of radiation and T cells in renal cell carcinoma. TCRdb's copy holds only in-frame clones and misses some; the assay was immunoSEQ multiplex PCR. The data show 120,000 to 150,000 clones, over 65% seen once. Time point here: baseline pretreatment blood. Treatment denoted: 15 Gy SBRT to primary tumor, nephrectomy 4 weeks later. This material consisted of blood, taken from a patient whose treatment included radiotherapy and nephrectomy. The receptors here all came from a woman aged 50 to 60 with renal cell carcinoma.

This chain uses TRBV7-8 with TRBJ2-1, with 8 positions matching TRBD2. The CDR3 spans 17 residues. V was clipped by 5 bases and J by 0 bases; unmatched bases: 9. The germline CDR1 and CDR2 sequences are SGHVS and FQNEAQ. The chain's CDR3 is CASSTPGGGRSYNEQFF. CDR3 DNA sequence: TGTGCCAGCAGCACCCCGGGGGGGGGCCGCTCCTACAATGAGCAGTTCTTC.

The V call is TRBV5-8, the J call TRBJ2-7, with a weak D call TRBD1 (6 bases). V was clipped by 4 bases and J by 2 bases, with 13 bases between them. CDR1 and CDR2 (germline): SGHTS, YDEGEE. This CDR3 has 14 residues. The CDR3 region has the DNA TGTGCCAGCAGCCACAGGGTAGCAGCCTACGAGCAGTACTTC. Protein: CASSHRVAAYEQYF.

The gene calls are TRBV6-6 and TRBJ1-3; no clear D. This CDR3 is built from 14 residues. With 0 bases removed from V and 1 base from J, the gap between germline ends came to 4 bases. CDR1 and CDR2 (germline): MNHNY, SVGAGI (reference sequence). CDR3 DNA: TGTGCCAGCAGTTACTCAGGGTCTGGAAACACCATATATTTT. Protein: CASSYSGSGNTIYF.

V usage is TRBV25-1 and J usage is TRBJ1-1; D call uncertain. The germline gives CDR1 MGHDK, CDR2 SYGVNS. CDR3 length: 13 amino acids. The germline V and J ends were trimmed by 4 bases and 8 bases, with 14 bases remaining between them. The CDR3, as DNA: TGTGCCAGCAGTGGATACACACAGACGGAAGCTTTCTTT. It encodes CASSGYTQTEAFF.

V gene TRBV10-1 combines with J gene TRBJ2-7, with TRBD1 matching 7 bases. CDR1 is WNHNN, CDR2 SYGVQD, per germline (reference sequence). The junction had 12 bases not matched to a gene; V was cut back by 4 bases and J by 6 bases. The CDR3 totals 15 residues. CDR3 in DNA: TGCGCCAGCAGTGCAGACAGGGCCTATCGGGTCGAGCAGTACTTC. This gives the protein CASSADRAYRVEQYF.

The chain couples TRBV7-2 to TRBJ2-1; D is ambiguous. The germline V gene has CDR1 SGHTA and CDR2 FQGNSA. The CDR3 length is 16 residues. Trimming stripped 3 bases from V and 4 bases from J, with 16 bases between. This CDR3 reads CASSFGFSNSYNEQFF. The CDR3 bases are TGTGCCAGCAGCTTCGGCTTTTCTAATTCGTACAATGAGCAGTTCTTC.

The rearrangement uses TRBV15 and TRBJ2-5; no reliable D call. Trimming shortened V by 5 bases and J by 2 bases, and 12 bases separated the two germline ends. Germline lookup yields CDR1 LNHNV and CDR2 YYDKDF (reference sequence). The CDR3 sequence is 14 residues long. Written as DNA, the CDR3 is TGTGCCACCAGCTTGGAGCGAGCTCAAGAGACCCAGTACTTC. It codes for CATSLERAQETQYF.

The CDR3 reads CASSASATGGNQPQHF. The CDR3 DNA reads TGTGCCAGCAGCGCCTCCGCGACAGGGGGCAATCAGCCCCAGCATTTT. V is TRBV13 and J is TRBJ1-5; 8 nucleotides line up with TRBD1. The V gene's germline CDR1 is PRHDT and CDR2 FYEKMQ (reference sequence). This CDR3 has 16 amino acids. Unmatched junction bases numbered 8, after V lost 5 bases and J lost 2 bases.

The chain has TRBV6-5 and TRBJ2-5, with 11 bases lining up with TRBD2. V lost 0 bases, J lost 3 bases, and 0 bases stayed unmatched. The germline V gene encodes CDR1 MNHEY and CDR2 SVGAGI. This CDR3 spans 15 amino acids. The CDR3: CASSYSTSGEETQYF. The CDR3 coding sequence is TGTGCCAGCAGTTACTCGACTAGCGGGGAAGAGACCCAGTACTTC.

The chain joins TRBV5-1 to TRBJ1-1; D possibly corresponds to TRBD1 (5 bases). The CDR3 has 14 residues. Trimming cost V 2 bases and J 1 base, with 9 bases left between them. CDR1 and CDR2 from the germline V gene are SGHRS and YFSETQ. The CDR3, as DNA: TGCGCCAGCAGCTTATTAACAGGGAACACTGAAGCTTTCTTT. Amino acids: CASSLLTGNTEAFF.

The chain recombines TRBV15 with TRBJ2-5; D may be TRBD1 (7 bases). Germline loops: CDR1 LNHNV, CDR2 YYDKDF (reference sequence). The V and J ends lost 9 bases and 4 bases respectively, with 21 bases between them. This CDR3 comprises 15 residues. CDR3 sequence: CATGGKGARTETQYF. The CDR3, as DNA: TGTGCCACTGGGGGGAAGGGGGCGCGTACAGAGACCCAGTACTTC. Complete variable domain (other parts from reference TRBV15 and TRBJ2-5): DAMVIQNPRYQVTQFGKPVTLSCSQTLNHNVMYWYQQKSSQAPKLLFHYYDKDFNNEADTPDNFQSRRPNTSFCFLDIRSPGLGDTAMYLCATGGKGARTETQYFGPGTRLLVL.

The chain combines TRBV30 with TRBJ1-5; D remains ambiguous. Trimming removed 0 bases from V and 0 bases from J, with 3 bases in between. Germline CDR1 is GTSNPN and CDR2 is SVGIG (reference sequence). There are 13 residues in the CDR3. The CDR3 is CAWSVNSNQPQHF. The CDR3 nucleotides read TGTGCCTGGAGTGTAAATAGCAATCAGCCCCAGCATTTT.

This rearrangement joins TRBV27 to TRBJ1-2; D gene ambiguous. V lost 6 bases and J lost 4, with 12 bases in between. The CDR3 is 13 amino acids. Germline V gene sequence: CDR1 MNHEY, CDR2 SMNVEV (reference sequence). The CDR3 DNA reads TGTGCCAGCAGCACAGTGGCCTCCTATGGCTACACCTTC. Protein product: CASSTVASYGYTF.

This rearrangement joins TRBV9 to TRBJ2-7, with 7 positions matching TRBD1. Germline V gene lookup returns CDR1 SGDLS and CDR2 YYNGEE. The trim removed 4 bases at V and 6 bases at J, leaving 10 bases unmatched. This CDR3 has 14 amino acids. The CDR3: CASSTTGYDGEQYF. In DNA, the CDR3 is TGTGCCAGCAGCACGACAGGGTACGACGGCGAGCAGTACTTC.

The V and J genes are TRBV9 and TRBJ1-2, with D tentatively TRBD1 (6 bases). Trimming took 0 bases from V and 3 from J, leaving 9 bases between them. CDR3 length: 14 amino acids. The V gene's germline CDR1 is SGDLS and CDR2 YYNGEE. Written as DNA, the CDR3 is TGTGCCAGCAGCGTAGTGTCAGGGGACTATGGCTACACCTTC. It codes for CASSVVSGDYGYTF.

The sample holds one count of this clone. The genes are TRBV28 and TRBJ1-1; a possible D gene is TRBD1 (6 bases). V dropped 11 bases and J dropped 0 bases, with 16 bases sitting between them. Germline V gene sequence: CDR1 MDHEN, CDR2 SYDVKM. This CDR3 is 14 amino acids long. This chain's CDR3 is CASNRDPMNTEAFF. The CDR3 DNA reads as TGTGCCTCGAACAGGGACCCCATGAACACTGAAGCTTTCTTT.

This chain links TRBV5-4 with TRBJ2-7, with D unclear. Germline CDR1 and CDR2: SGHNT and YYREEE (reference sequence). The CDR3 contains 12 residues. V was trimmed by 6 bases and J by 2 bases, leaving 9 bases between them. Written as DNA, the CDR3 is TGTGCCAGCAACCCCTCGCCCTACGAGCAGTACTTC. The encoded protein is CASNPSPYEQYF.

The chain couples TRBV4-3 to TRBJ1-1; D possibly corresponds to TRBD1 (6 bases). From germline, CDR1 is LGHNA and CDR2 YSLEER. V shed 2 bases and J shed 4 bases, with 8 bases lying between them. CDR3 size: 13 residues. The CDR3, as DNA: TGCGCCAGCAGCCAACTCAGGGGCACTGAAGCTTTCTTT. Translation gives CASSQLRGTEAFF.

Points on this clone: The sample has other DNA sequences that encode this CDR3 too. V gene TRBV6-5 combines with J gene TRBJ1-5, with TRBD1 matching over 8 bases. The CDR3 extends over 12 amino acids. Germline CDR1 MNHEY, CDR2 SVGAGI. With 6 bases clipped from V and 7 bases from J, the junction kept 2 bases outside the gene matches. CDR3 bases: TGTGCCAGCAGCCCAGGGGGCCAGCCCCAGCATTTT. Its protein product is CASSPGGQPQHF.

This chain links TRBV5-1 with TRBJ2-1; 10 bases are shared with TRBD2. The V gene end was trimmed by 9 bases and the J gene end by 9 bases; junction bases not matched to a gene: 15. Germline CDR1 is SGHRS and CDR2 is YFSETQ. This CDR3 has 15 amino acids. This CDR3 reads CATSVSGGEWSEQFF. CDR3 DNA: TGCGCCACCTCGGTCAGCGGGGGGGAGTGGAGTGAGCAGTTCTTC. The variable domain in full, with the rest retrieved from reference TRBV5-1 and TRBJ2-1, is KAGVTQTPRYLIKTRGQQVTLSCSPISGHRSVSWYQQTPGQGLQFLFEYFSETQRNKGNFPGRFSGRQFSNSRSEMNVSTLELGDSALYLCATSVSGGEWSEQFFGPGTRLTVL.

This chain links TRBV4-3 with TRBJ2-5; 8 bases match TRBD2. The germline V gene has CDR1 LGHNA and CDR2 YSLEER. The CDR3 runs 14 residues. Trimming at V came to 4 bases and at J to 5 bases, leaving 6 bases not matched to a gene. In nucleotides, the CDR3 is TGCGCCAGCAGCCTAGGACTAGCCCCCGAGACCCAGTACTTC. It encodes CASSLGLAPETQYF.

The chain has TRBV9 and TRBJ2-2, with unresolved D. V was cut by 3 bases and J by 9 bases, with 9 bases left in between. This CDR3 contains 12 residues. Germline V lookup: CDR1 SGDLS, CDR2 YYNGEE. The CDR3 bases are TGTGCCAGCAGCGGAAAAGGTCGGGAGCTGTTTTTT. Translated: CASSGKGRELFF.

This clone was counted a few times. The chain recombines TRBV14 with TRBJ2-7; D is undetermined. The CDR3 runs 11 residues. CDR1 and CDR2 (germline): SGHDN, FVKESK. Trimming cost V 3 bases and J 3 bases, with 3 bases left between them. The CDR3 sequence: CASSHIYEQYF. In DNA form, the CDR3 reads TGTGCCAGCAGCCATATCTACGAGCAGTACTTC.

The chain joins TRBV18 to TRBJ1-2; D gene unclear. Germline loops: CDR1 KGHSH, CDR2 LQKENI. Trimming cost V 1 base and J 8 bases, with 11 bases left between them. The CDR3 extends over 13 amino acids. The CDR3 loop is CASSPQERNGYTF. The CDR3 DNA follows: TGTGCCAGCTCACCACAAGAACGGAACGGCTACACCTTC. Together with reference TRBV18 and TRBJ1-2, the CDR3 gives the full variable domain: NAGVMQNPRHLVRRRGQEARLRCSPMKGHSHVYWYRQLPEEGLKFMVYLQKENIIDESGMPKERFSAEFPKEGPSILRIQQVVRGDSAAYFCASSPQERNGYTFGSGTRLTVV.

The chain links TRBV9 to TRBJ1-2; D unresolved. The CDR3 is 14 residues long. CDR1 is SGDLS and CDR2 is YYNGEE in the germline V gene. V shed 0 bases and J shed 2 bases, with 8 bases lying between them. CDR3 DNA sequence: TGTGCCAGCAGCGTAGAACGGACGAACTATGGCTACACCTTC. Its translation is CASSVERTNYGYTF.

The sample holds one count of this clone. The J gene is TRBJ1-3, the V gene TRBV29-1, with 7 positions matching TRBD1. Germline-derived CDR1 and CDR2 are SQVTM and ANQGSEA. This CDR3 has 12 residues. V lost 2 bases and J lost 7; bases outside the gene matches: 2. CDR3 sequence (DNA): TGCAGCGTTGAACCCAGGGGGAACACCATATATTTT. Encoded protein: CSVEPRGNTIYF.

The V gene is TRBV18, the J gene TRBJ1-5; D might be TRBD1 (6 bases). The ends were cut back, 0 bases at V and 0 bases at J, with 9 bases in the middle. Germline loops: CDR1 KGHSH, CDR2 LQKENI. The CDR3 totals 16 residues. CDR3 DNA: TGTGCCAGCTCACCACCAAGGGGGTATAGCAATCAGCCCCAGCATTTT. This codes for CASSPPRGYSNQPQHF.

The gene calls are TRBV7-2 and TRBJ2-7, with D possibly called TRBD1 or TRBD2 (7 bases each). There are 17 residues in the CDR3. Between the trimmed V and J ends, which lost 5 bases and 0 bases, there was a span of 20 bases. Per the germline V gene, CDR1 is SGHTA and CDR2 is FQGNSA. CDR3 amino acids: CASSLQGGTTISYEQYF. CDR3 in DNA: TGTGCCAGCAGCCTCCAGGGGGGGACAACTATCTCCTACGAGCAGTACTTC. The full variable domain, its missing parts supplied by reference TRBV7-2 and TRBJ2-7, is GAGVSQSPSNKVTEKGKDVELRCDPISGHTALYWYRQSLGQGLEFLIYFQGNSAPDKSGLPSDRFSAERTGGSVSTLTIQRTQQEDSAVYLCASSLQGGTTISYEQYFGPGTRLTVT.

The V gene is TRBV6-5, the J gene TRBJ1-5; the D gene is possibly TRBD1 (5 bases). The V gene lost 3 bases and the J gene lost 4 bases, with 13 bases spanning the gap. The CDR3 runs to 15 residues. The germline gives CDR1 MNHEY, CDR2 SVGAGI. CDR3 nucleotides: TGTGCCAGCAGTTATACAGGACGGGGGAATCAGCCCCAGCATTTT. Its translation: CASSYTGRGNQPQHF.

V usage is TRBV30 and J usage is TRBJ2-7, with TRBD2 identical over 9 bases. Looked up from germline, CDR1 is GTSNPN and CDR2 is SVGIG (reference sequence). The CDR3 sequence is 13 residues long. The V segment lost 3 bases and the J segment 5 bases; nucleotides outside the gene matches: 5. CDR3 residues: CAWRVLAGNEQYF. The CDR3 region has the DNA TGTGCCTGGAGAGTGCTAGCGGGGAACGAGCAGTACTTC.